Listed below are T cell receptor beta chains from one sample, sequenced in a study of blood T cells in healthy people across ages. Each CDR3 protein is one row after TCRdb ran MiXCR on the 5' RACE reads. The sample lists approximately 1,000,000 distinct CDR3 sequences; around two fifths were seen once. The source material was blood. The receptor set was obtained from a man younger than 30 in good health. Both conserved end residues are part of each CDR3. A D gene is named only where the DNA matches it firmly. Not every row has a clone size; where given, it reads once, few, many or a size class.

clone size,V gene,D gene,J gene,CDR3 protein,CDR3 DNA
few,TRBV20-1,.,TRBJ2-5,CSARVLSGLETQYF,TGCAGTGCTAGAGTTCTGTCAGGGTTGGAGACCCAGTACTTC
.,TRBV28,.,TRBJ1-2,CASSGYEYGYTF,TGTGCCAGCAGTGGCTACGAATATGGCTACACCTTC
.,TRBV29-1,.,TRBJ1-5,CGAIDGNQPQHF,TGCGGCGCAATTGACGGCAATCAGCCCCAGCATTTT
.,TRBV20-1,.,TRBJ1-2,CRAPGAVYGYTF,TGCAGGGCCCCGGGGGCAGTATATGGCTACACCTTC
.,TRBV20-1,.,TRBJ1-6,CSARRRTANSPLHF,TGCAGTGCTAGAAGGCGGACAGCGAATTCACCCCTCCACTTT
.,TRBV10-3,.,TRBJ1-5,CAISEGGYGNQPQHF,TGTGCCATCAGTGAAGGAGGGTATGGCAATCAGCCCCAGCATTTT
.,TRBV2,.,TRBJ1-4,CASSKLAGRIDEKLFF,TGTGCCAGCAGTAAATTAGCCGGGAGGATCGATGAAAAACTGTTTTTT
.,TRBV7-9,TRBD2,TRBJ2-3,CASSLTSGLVDTQYF,TGTGCCAGCAGCTTGACTAGCGGACTGGTAGATACGCAGTATTTT
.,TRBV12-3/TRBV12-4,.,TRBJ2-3,CASSLLTRDGNTDTQYF,TGTGCCAGCAGTTTATTGACCCGGGACGGGAACACAGATACGCAGTATTTT
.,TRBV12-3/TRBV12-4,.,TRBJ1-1,CASSLWMNTEAFF,TGTGCCAGCAGTTTATGGATGAACACTGAAGCTTTCTTT
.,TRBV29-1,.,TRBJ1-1,CSVGGRPEAFF,TGCAGCGTTGGGGGACGCCCTGAAGCTTTCTTT
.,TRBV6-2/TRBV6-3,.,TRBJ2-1,CASRRSGDEQFF,TGTGCCAGCAGACGAAGTGGAGATGAGCAGTTCTTC
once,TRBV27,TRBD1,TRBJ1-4,CASSSRRPGGSEKLFF,TGTGCCAGCAGTTCACGCCGCCCAGGGGGCAGTGAAAAACTGTTTTTT
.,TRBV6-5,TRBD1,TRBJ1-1,CASNGQGRVSAFF,TGTGCCAGCAACGGACAGGGCCGTGTATCAGCTTTCTTT
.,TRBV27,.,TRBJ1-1,CASSLSYSRNTEAFF,TGTGCCAGCAGTTTATCATACTCCAGGAACACTGAAGCTTTCTTT
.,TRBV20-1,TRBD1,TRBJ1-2,CSARLTGVAYGYTF,TGCAGTGCTAGGTTGACAGGGGTCGCCTATGGCTACACCTTC
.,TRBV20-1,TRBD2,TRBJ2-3,CSARDLLAGETDTQYF,TGCAGTGCTAGAGACTTACTAGCGGGGGAGACAGATACGCAGTATTTT
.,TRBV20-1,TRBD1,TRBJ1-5,CSAEGTAYSNQPQHF,TGCAGTGCCGAAGGGACAGCTTATAGCAATCAGCCCCAGCATTTT
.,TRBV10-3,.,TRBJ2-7,CAIRTGRTYEQYF,TGTGCCATCAGGACGGGGAGGACGTACGAGCAGTACTTC
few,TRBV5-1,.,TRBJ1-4,CASSLEPGTNEKLFF,TGCGCCAGCAGCTTGGAGCCCGGAACTAATGAAAAACTGTTTTTT
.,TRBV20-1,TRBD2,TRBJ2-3,CSARAQRGGLDTQYF,TGCAGTGCTAGAGCCCAGCGGGGGGGTTTAGATACGCAGTATTTT
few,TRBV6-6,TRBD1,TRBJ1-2,CASSRPLRQGGGYTF,TGTGCCAGCAGTCGCCCCCTGAGACAGGGCGGTGGCTACACCTTC
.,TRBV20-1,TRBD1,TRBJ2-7,CSARDGGRGLPYEQYF,TGCAGTGCTAGAGATGGCGGCAGGGGGTTACCCTACGAGCAGTACTTC
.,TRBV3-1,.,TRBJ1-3,CASTSSTAGNTIYF,TGTGCCAGCACCAGTAGCACGGCGGGAAACACCATATATTTT
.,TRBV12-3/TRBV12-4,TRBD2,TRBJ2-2,CASSLRGTRGSGELFF,TGTGCCAGCAGTTTAAGAGGGACTAGGGGTTCCGGGGAGCTGTTTTTT
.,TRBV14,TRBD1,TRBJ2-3,CASSRRDRSADTQYF,TGTGCCAGCAGCCGACGGGACAGGAGCGCAGATACGCAGTATTTT
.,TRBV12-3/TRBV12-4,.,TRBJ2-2,CASSSFGAGELFF,TGTGCCAGCAGTTCGTTTGGTGCCGGGGAGCTGTTTTTT
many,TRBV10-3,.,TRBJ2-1,CAISQGTTAYNEQFF,TGTGCCATCAGCCAAGGGACGACCGCCTACAATGAGCAGTTCTTC
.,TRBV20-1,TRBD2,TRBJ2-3,CSVRRGGADTQYF,TGCAGTGTCCGTCGGGGGGGGGCAGATACGCAGTATTTT
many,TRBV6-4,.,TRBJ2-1,CASSDSASHEQFF,TGTGCCAGCAGTGACTCGGCTAGCCATGAGCAGTTCTTC
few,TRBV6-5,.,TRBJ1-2,CASGSRNRLYGYTF,TGTGCCAGCGGAAGCCGTAACAGACTCTATGGCTACACCTTC
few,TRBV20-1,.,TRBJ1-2,CSAREEGGYGYTF,TGCAGTGCTAGGGAGGAAGGTGGTTATGGCTACACCTTC
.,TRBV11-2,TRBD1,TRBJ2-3,CASSSPRQGNTQYF,TGTGCCAGCAGCTCACCGAGACAGGGGAATACGCAGTATTTT
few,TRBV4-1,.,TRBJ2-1,CASSQDRGWEQFF,TGCGCCAGCAGCCAAGATCGGGGGTGGGAGCAGTTCTTC
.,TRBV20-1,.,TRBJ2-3,CSAGRGGLNTDTQYF,TGCAGTGCTGGCCGTGGGGGACTCAACACAGATACGCAGTATTTT
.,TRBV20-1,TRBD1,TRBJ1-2,CSDGQGKYGYTF,TGCAGTGACGGACAGGGGAAATATGGCTACACCTTC
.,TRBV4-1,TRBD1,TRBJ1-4,CASSPGPLTGGMANEKLFF,TGCGCCAGCAGCCCCGGTCCCCTTACAGGGGGCATGGCTAATGAAAAACTGTTTTTT
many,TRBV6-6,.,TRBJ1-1,CASSSTNTEAFF,TGTGCCAGCAGTTCGACGAACACTGAAGCTTTCTTT
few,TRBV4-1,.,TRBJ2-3,CASSQDREEGLTDTQYF,TGCGCCAGCAGCCAAGATCGCGAGGAGGGCTTAACAGATACGCAGTATTTT
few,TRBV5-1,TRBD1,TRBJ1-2,CASSSSTGGIYGYTF,TGCGCCAGCAGCTCCTCGACAGGGGGCATCTATGGCTACACCTTC
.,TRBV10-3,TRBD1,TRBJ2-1,CAISESGLRGRVNEQFF,TGTGCCATCAGTGAGTCGGGCCTCAGGGGGCGAGTCAATGAGCAGTTCTTC
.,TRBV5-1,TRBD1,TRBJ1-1,CASSLTGAANTEAFF,TGCGCCAGCAGCTTGACAGGGGCGGCGAACACTGAAGCTTTCTTT
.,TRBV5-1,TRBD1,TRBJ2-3,CASSLDHRGRAADTQYF,TGCGCCAGCAGCTTGGACCACAGGGGGCGCGCCGCAGATACGCAGTATTTT
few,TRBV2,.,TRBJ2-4,CASKQRTSGAKNIQYF,TGTGCCAGCAAGCAGAGGACATCGGGGGCCAAAAACATTCAGTACTTC
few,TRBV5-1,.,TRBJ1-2,CASSLGGEAYGYTF,TGCGCCAGCAGCTTGGGGGGTGAAGCCTATGGCTACACCTTC
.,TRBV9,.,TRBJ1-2,CASSVEGGGYTF,TGTGCCAGCAGCGTAGAAGGGGGTGGCTACACCTTC
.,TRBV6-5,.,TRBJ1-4,CASSYSSGSNEKLFF,TGTGCCAGCAGTTACTCGTCGGGGTCTAATGAAAAACTGTTTTTT
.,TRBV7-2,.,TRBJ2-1,CASSFSGASSYNEQFF,TGTGCCAGCAGCTTTTCAGGCGCCAGCTCCTACAATGAGCAGTTCTTC
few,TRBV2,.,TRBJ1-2,CASSELFGYTF,TGTGCCAGCAGTGAACTCTTTGGCTACACCTTC
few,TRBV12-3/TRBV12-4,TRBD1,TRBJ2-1,CASSQWGTEINNEQFF,TGTGCCAGCAGTCAATGGGGGACAGAGATTAACAATGAGCAGTTCTTC
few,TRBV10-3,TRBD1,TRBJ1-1,CAISGPRTGKTEGMNTEAFF,TGTGCCATCAGTGGCCCCCGGACAGGCAAAACGGAGGGAATGAACACTGAAGCTTTCTTT